This TCR beta chain was documented in a study of cytomegalovirus exposure and HLA in healthy donors. This clone has only one observation. Antigen: not known. The CDR3 sequence is 13 residues long. Per germline, CDR1 SGHRS and CDR2 YFSETQ. With 0 bases removed from V and 8 bases from J, the gap between germline ends came to 10 bases. PCR amplification relied on 60 Vbeta primers (plus 13 Jbeta primers). Some clones are missing from TCRdb's copy, which holds only in-frame ones; the method was immunoSEQ multiplex PCR. The data hold roughly 100,000 clones, with around 85% observed a single time. Study-wide findings and caveats: A later analysis showed that HLA-associated TCR beta chains had undergone more clonal expansion than equally common others.

The chain recombines TRBV5-1 with TRBJ2-3, with D unclear. The sequenced material came from PBMCs. This clonotype was obtained from a man aged 30 to 45 in good health and CMV-seropositive. The CDR3 protein is CASSLDPSGTQYF. DNA for the CDR3: TGCGCCAGCAGCTTGGACCCCTCGGGTACGCAGTATTTT.